This TCR beta chain derives from a study of blood T cell repertoires in COVID-19. The wider study: Samples came from the United States, Italy and Spain, spanning acute and convalescent COVID-19. Nucleic acid was either cDNA or gDNA, and it came from T cells, B-cell-depleted T cells, or PBMCs.

V was pared by 7 bases and J by 3 bases, with 8 bases of the junction left unmatched. The CDR3 contains 15 residues. In germline, CDR1 is MNHEY, CDR2 SVGAGI. In the original workflow: Counts of nucleated cells, estimated from reference gene primer amplification, were obtained. Here immunoSEQ multiplex PCR was the method, and the copy in TCRdb shows in-frame clones only, minus some. From that table come the V and J calls and clone size; the DNA was used to work out D and trimming. The repertoire has roughly 200,000 clones, roughly 84% of them found once; the top ten carry less than 5.5%. The sample taken for sequencing was peripheral blood. J is TRBJ2-1 and V is TRBV6-5, with 8 bases matching TRBD2. This receptor was taken from a middle-aged man with active or convalescent COVID-19. CDR3 protein: CASTITGLVYNEQFF. In DNA, the CDR3 is TGTGCCAGCACTATAACGGGACTAGTCTACAATGAGCAGTTCTTC.